This T cell receptor (beta chain) was observed in a study of blood T cell repertoires in COVID-19. Overall study context: Sources were T cells, B-cell-depleted T cells, or PBMCs; the material itself was cDNA or gDNA.

As handled by the study authors: The authors estimated nucleated cell counts from reference gene primer amplification. The assay was immunoSEQ multiplex PCR, and TCRdb's table has in-frame clones only and misses some. The V and J calls and clone size were taken over from that table, and D and trimming were inferred from the DNA. The profile covers about 73,000 clones, with 82% appearing a single time and around 4.1% taken by the ten largest. There are 14 residues in the CDR3. Germline V gives CDR1 KGHDR, CDR2 SFDVKD. Between the trimmed V and J ends, which lost 0 bases and 7 bases, there was a span of 12 bases.

J is TRBJ2-7 and V is TRBV24-1, with D possibly being TRBD1 (6 bases). What was sequenced was peripheral blood. The TCR comes from a woman aged 55-75 years with acute or convalescent COVID-19. In DNA form, the CDR3 reads TGTGCCACCAGTGATTTGCGTGGGGGCGGGGAGCAGTACTTC. It encodes CATSDLRGGGEQYF.